This T cell receptor beta chain comes out of a study of blood T cell repertoires in COVID-19. On the study more broadly: There were acute and convalescent COVID-19 samples, and they came from the United States, Italy and Spain. PBMCs, B-cell-depleted T cells, or T cells provided the cDNA or gDNA that made up the material.

Each exposed participant met a COVID-19 case in the 2 weeks preceding study entry. This CDR3 has 14 residues. The ends were cut back, 2 bases at V and 5 bases at J, with 12 bases in the middle. Germline V CDR1 and CDR2: SGHAT, FQNNGV. As processed by the authors: Estimated nucleated cell counts came from reference gene primer amplification. Generated by immunoSEQ multiplex PCR, the TCRdb table keeps only in-frame clones and is missing some. V, J and clone size are those of that table, while D and trimming were read from the DNA. The data contain hundreds of thousands of clones, around 92% of them singletons.

This chain joins TRBV11-2 and TRBJ1-1, with a possible D match to TRBD1 (6 bases). Specimen: PBMCs or T cells enriched from blood (not recorded which). The TCR sequence derives from a woman aged 50 to 60 who had been exposed to COVID-19. The CDR3 region has the DNA TGTGCCAGCAGCTTATCTCAGGGGAGTACTGAAGCTTTCTTT. Encoded protein: CASSLSQGSTEAFF.